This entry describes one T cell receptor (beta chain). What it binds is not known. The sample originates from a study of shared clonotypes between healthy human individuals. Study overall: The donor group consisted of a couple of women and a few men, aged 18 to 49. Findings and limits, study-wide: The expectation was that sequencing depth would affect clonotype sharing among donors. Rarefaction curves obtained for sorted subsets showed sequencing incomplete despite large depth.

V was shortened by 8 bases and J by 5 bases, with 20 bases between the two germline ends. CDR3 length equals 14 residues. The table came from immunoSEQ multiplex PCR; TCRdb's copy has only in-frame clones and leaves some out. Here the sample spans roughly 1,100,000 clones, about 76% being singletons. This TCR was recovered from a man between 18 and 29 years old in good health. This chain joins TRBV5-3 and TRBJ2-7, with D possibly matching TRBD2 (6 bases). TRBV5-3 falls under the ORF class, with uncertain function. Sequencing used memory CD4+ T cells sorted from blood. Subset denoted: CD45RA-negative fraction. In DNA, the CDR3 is TGTGCCAGGGAGAGGAGCGGGTCCCTCCACGAGCAGTACTTC. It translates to CARERSGSLHEQYF.